This TCR beta chain stems from a study of shared clonotypes between healthy human individuals. This CDR3 has 14 residues. CDR1 and CDR2 (germline): LNHDA, SQIVND (reference sequence). V lost 3 bases and J 5 bases, leaving 13 bases between the germline ends. This table comes from immunoSEQ multiplex PCR, and its TCRdb copy is limited to in-frame clones, with some not included. The table lists about 2.4 million clones, roughly 93% of them singletons. This clone has a handful of counts. Its antigen remains unidentified. Study-wide findings and caveats: Non-shared clonotypes were found to have lower generation probabilities than the clonotypes that were shared by all four of the sorted-subset donors. Sequencing depth was expected to affect clonotype sharing among donors.

Material: naive CD4+ T cells from PBMCs. Sample subset: CD45RA+ positively selected. This clonotype was sampled from a man younger than 35 in good health. Some clones in this sample may be carry-over from other donors' samples. The chain links TRBV19 to TRBJ1-1, with D uncertain. CDR3 DNA: TGTGCCAGTAGTATCAGTAGAACGGGAACTGAAGCTTTCTTT. Protein sequence: CASSISRTGTEAFF. Filled out from reference TRBV19 and TRBJ1-1, the complete variable domain reads DGGITQSPKYLFRKEGQNVTLSCEQNLNHDAMYWYRQDPGQGLRLIYYSQIVNDFQKGDIAEGYSVSREKKESFPLTVTSAQKNPTAFYLCASSISRTGTEAFFGQGTRLTVV.